A selection of T cell receptor beta chains follows, all from one sample in a study of PD-L1 blockade in urothelial cancer. Here immunoSEQ multiplex PCR was the method, and the copy in TCRdb shows in-frame clones only, minus some. The top ten hold approximately 1.3% of the sample, which has 50,000 to 55,000 clones, 75% to 90% seen once. Sequencing used PBMCs, obtained around atezolizumab (anti-PD-L1) treatment. The source of these receptors is a man aged 50 or older with urothelial cancer. Each CDR3 is given with its conserved first and last residue. The D gene is left open where the match is weak. Some rows mark clone size as missing; the rest say once, few, many or name a class of expanded clone.

CASSPRSTANTGELFF | TGTGCCAGCAGCCCCCGATCTACCGCGAACACCGGGGAGCTGTTTTTT | NA | NA | TRBJ2-2 | TRBV7-8
CAISEMDRRNSYEQYF | TGTGCCATCAGCGAAATGGACAGGCGAAATTCCTACGAGCAGTACTTC | TRBD1 | NA | TRBJ2-7 | TRBV10-3
CASSDRGGTDTQYF | TGTGCCAGCAGCGACCGGGGGGGGACAGATACGCAGTATTTT | TRBD2 | NA | TRBJ2-3 | TRBV7-3
CASRPGTSLAEQYF | TGTGCCAGCAGACCCGGGACTAGTTTAGCCGAGCAGTACTTC | TRBD2 | few | TRBJ2-7 | TRBV27
CASSEDRLPSYEQYF | TGTGCCAGCAGTGAAGACAGGCTGCCCTCCTACGAGCAGTACTTC | NA | NA | TRBJ2-7 | TRBV25-1
CASSPGTGGGGYTF | TGTGCCAGCAGCCCCGGGACAGGGGGCGGCGGCTACACCTTC | TRBD1 | NA | TRBJ1-2 | TRBV16
CASSQDNAGPYGYTF | TGCGCCAGCAGCCAAGATAACGCAGGGCCCTATGGCTACACCTTC | NA | NA | TRBJ1-2 | TRBV4-3
CASSPLRQVTYEQYF | TGTGCCAGCAGCCCCCTAAGGCAGGTCACCTACGAGCAGTACTTC | NA | once | TRBJ2-7 | TRBV14
CASSFPQTTGEQYF | TGTGCCAGCAGTTTTCCCCAAACAACGGGAGAGCAGTACTTC | NA | NA | TRBJ2-7 | TRBV28
CASSPDPTGFGNSPLHF | TGTGCCAGCAGCCCCGACCCCACAGGGTTCGGTAATTCACCCCTCCACTTT | NA | NA | TRBJ1-6 | TRBV5-6
CASGLVLGTGKETQYF | TGTGCTAGTGGTTTGGTTTTGGGGACAGGGAAAGAGACCCAGTACTTC | TRBD1 | NA | TRBJ2-5 | TRBV12-5
CASSHTGVFKNIQYF | TGCGCCAGCAGCCACACAGGGGTGTTCAAAAACATTCAGTACTTC | TRBD1 | NA | TRBJ2-4 | TRBV4-1
CASTTSGGIGGQETQYF | TGTGCCAGCACCACTAGCGGGGGGATAGGGGGCCAAGAGACCCAGTACTTC | TRBD2 | NA | TRBJ2-5 | TRBV2